This entry lists 21 T cell receptor beta chains sequenced from one sample in a study of tumor-infiltrating lymphocytes in localized non-small cell lung cancer. Profiled with immunoSEQ multiplex PCR; TCRdb holds only in-frame clones, not every one. The profile shows approximately 17,000 clones, around three quarters of them singletons. The specimen sequenced was lung tumor tissue. The receptors were gathered from a human donor with non-small cell lung cancer.

The CDR3 bases are TGTGCCAGCAGCCCCCAAAGCCTAGCGGGGCAGACTTACAGCTCCTACAATGAGCAGTTCTTC. Translated: CASSPQSLAGQTYSSYNEQFF. This rearrangement joins TRBV4-2 to TRBJ2-1; 9 bases fit TRBD2. This CDR3 region has 21 residues. The germline CDR1 and CDR2 sequences are LGHNA and YNFKEQ. Trimming took 4 bases from V and 0 from J; bases not matched to a gene: 19.

V gene TRBV5-1 combines with J gene TRBJ2-3; 8 positions agree with TRBD2. This CDR3 has 17 residues. Germline V gives CDR1 SGHRS, CDR2 YFSETQ. The trim removed 7 bases at V and 1 base at J, leaving 14 bases unmatched. In nucleotides, the CDR3 is TGCGCCAGCGCCAGCGATCCGGGAGGGCAGGGCACAGATACGCAGTATTTT. The encoded protein is CASASDPGGQGTDTQYF.

The rearrangement links TRBV19 to TRBJ2-7; D gene ambiguous. Between the trimmed V and J ends, which lost 5 bases and 2 bases, there was a span of 7 bases. The CDR3 has 12 amino acids. The germline CDR1 and CDR2 sequences are LNHDA and SQIVND (reference sequence). The chain's CDR3 is CASSDGPYEQYF. In nucleotides, the CDR3 is TGTGCCAGTAGTGACGGACCCTACGAGCAGTACTTC.

V usage is TRBV7-9 and J usage is TRBJ2-7, with 7 bases lining up with TRBD2. Unmatched junction bases numbered 14, after V lost 6 bases and J lost 0 bases. The CDR3 sequence is 17 residues long. The germline V gene encodes CDR1 SEHNR and CDR2 FQNEAQ (reference sequence). The DNA of the CDR3 is TGTGCCAGCAGTAACCCGCAGGGACTAATGGTCTCCTACGAGCAGTACTTC. Translating it yields CASSNPQGLMVSYEQYF.

The rearrangement links TRBV27 to TRBJ2-7, with 10 bases lining up with TRBD2. CDR3 length: 18 residues. Germline V gene lookup returns CDR1 MNHEY and CDR2 SMNVEV (reference sequence). V was pared by 7 bases and J by 0 bases, with 15 bases of the junction left unmatched. DNA of the CDR3: TGTGCCAGCACCCCTTCAAGCGGGAGGGCCGCAAGCTCCTACGAGCAGTACTTC. Protein: CASTPSSGRAASSYEQYF.

This chain links TRBV7-2 with TRBJ2-3, with 10 bases aligning to TRBD2. The V segment lost 3 bases and the J segment 4 bases; nucleotides outside the gene matches: 7. CDR1 is SGHTA and CDR2 is FQGNSA in the germline V gene. The CDR3 is 16 residues long. CDR3 region: CASSFRLAGQADTQYF. The CDR3 DNA reads TGTGCCAGCAGCTTCCGACTAGCGGGTCAAGCAGATACGCAGTATTTT.

The chain has TRBV7-2 and TRBJ1-4; D ambiguous. This CDR3 has 13 residues. CDR1 is SGHTA, CDR2 FQGNSA, per germline. Trimming stripped 1 base from V and 8 bases from J, with 8 bases between. The CDR3, as DNA: TGTGCCAGCAGCTTAGGGGGAAGGGAAAAACTGTTTTTT. Translated, it gives CASSLGGREKLFF.

V usage is TRBV7-2 and J usage is TRBJ2-3, with no clear D. The CDR3 spans 13 residues. V lost 4 bases and J 3 bases, leaving 8 bases between the germline ends. The germline gives CDR1 SGHTA, CDR2 FQGNSA. The CDR3 DNA reads TGTGCCAGCAGCTGGAAGGCGACAGATACGCAGTATTTT. Protein sequence: CASSWKATDTQYF.

The chain employs TRBV7-9 and TRBJ2-3, with no clear D. CDR3 length equals 13 residues. Trimming removed 1 base at V and 3 bases at J, with 5 bases between. The germline V gene encodes CDR1 SEHNR and CDR2 FQNEAQ (reference sequence). In DNA, the CDR3 is TGTGCCAGCAGCTTAGACAGTACAGATACGCAGTATTTT. Translated: CASSLDSTDTQYF.

V is TRBV6-5 and J is TRBJ1-1; 9 bases are shared with TRBD1. This CDR3 spans 14 amino acids. V shed 6 bases and J 2 bases; nucleotides not matched to a gene: 4. CDR1 and CDR2 from the germline V gene are MNHEY and SVGAGI. The CDR3 sequence: CASRGQGGNTEAFF. In DNA, the CDR3 is TGTGCCAGCAGGGGACAGGGCGGAAACACTGAAGCTTTCTTT.

V and J are TRBV6-4 and TRBJ1-1; D gene ambiguous. The CDR3 sequence is 14 residues long. Germline CDR1 is MRHNA and CDR2 is SNTAGT. V was shortened by 0 bases and J by 1 base, with 6 bases between the two germline ends. The CDR3 bases are TGTGCCAGCAGTGACTCGTCAGAGAACACTGAAGCTTTCTTT. Its protein is CASSDSSENTEAFF.

The V gene is TRBV28, the J gene TRBJ2-1, with TRBD2 matching over 13 bases. CDR3 size: 17 residues. V dropped 5 bases and J dropped 0; count of bases not matched to a gene: 4. Germline V gene lookup returns CDR1 MDHEN and CDR2 SYDVKM. The CDR3 loop is CASSTGLAGDSYNEQFF. For the CDR3, the DNA is TGTGCCAGCAGTACCGGACTAGCGGGGGACTCCTACAATGAGCAGTTCTTC.

The chain employs TRBV9 and TRBJ2-7, with D possibly being TRBD2 (6 bases). Trimming took off 7 bases at V and 5 bases at J, with 16 bases between the two ends. Germline CDR1 SGDLS, CDR2 YYNGEE. This CDR3 is 13 amino acids long. The CDR3 DNA follows: TGTGCCAGCGGACCCATCGGGGGAAACGAGCAGTACTTC. Amino acids: CASGPIGGNEQYF.

V gene TRBV10-3 combines with J gene TRBJ2-2; 8 positions match TRBD1. The CDR3 loop spans 15 amino acids. Germline-derived CDR1 and CDR2 are ENHRY and SYGVKD. Trimming cost V 2 bases and J 5 bases; bases outside gene matches: 4. The CDR3 sequence is CAISEGRGRTGELFF. Here the CDR3 DNA reads TGTGCCATCAGTGAGGGCAGGGGGCGGACCGGGGAGCTGTTTTTT.

This clone is medium-sized within its sample. The chain carries TRBV7-9 and TRBJ1-1; perhaps TRBD1 as D (6 bases). The CDR3 runs 16 residues. The V end lost 4 bases, the J end lost 1 base, and 16 bases lay between the germline ends. Per the germline V gene, CDR1 is SEHNR and CDR2 is FQNEAQ (reference sequence). The CDR3 reads CASSSASGTSNTEAFF. The DNA of the CDR3 is TGTGCCAGCAGCTCGGCCTCCGGGACATCGAACACTGAAGCTTTCTTT.

The rearrangement links TRBV7-2 to TRBJ2-2, with D perhaps TRBD1 or TRBD2 (6 bases each). CDR1 and CDR2 (germline): SGHTA, FQGNSA. This CDR3 region has 15 residues. V was cut by 1 base and J by 5 bases, with 11 bases left in between. The CDR3 is CASSLDRGRTGELFF. CDR3 nucleotide sequence: TGTGCCAGCAGCTTAGATCGGGGGCGAACCGGGGAGCTGTTTTTT.

V gene TRBV6-6 combines with J gene TRBJ2-7; D ambiguous. Germline assignment: CDR1 MNHNY and CDR2 SVGAGI (reference sequence). The V end lost 5 bases, the J end lost 3 bases, and 5 bases lay between the germline ends. This CDR3 region has 11 residues. The CDR3 region is CASSAHYEQYF. The CDR3 nucleotides read TGTGCCAGCAGTGCCCACTACGAGCAGTACTTC.

The V and J genes are TRBV6-5 and TRBJ1-1, with D hard to call. V lost 0 bases and J 4 bases, leaving 9 bases between the germline ends. CDR3 length: 14 amino acids. Germline CDR1 MNHEY, CDR2 SVGAGI. The CDR3 sequence: CASSYSRAGTEAFF. The CDR3 DNA reads as TGTGCCAGCAGTTACTCGAGGGCGGGCACTGAAGCTTTCTTT.

The chain has TRBV29-1 and TRBJ2-1; D unclear. The CDR3 covers 12 residues. From germline, CDR1 is SQVTM and CDR2 ANQGSEA. V lost 3 bases to trimming and J lost 6 bases, with 9 bases between them. The CDR3 region has the DNA TGCAGCGTTGACAGGAGAAGCAATGAGCAGTTCTTC. This encodes CSVDRRSNEQFF.

The rearrangement uses TRBV5-1 and TRBJ1-2; 9 bases are shared with TRBD1. This CDR3 spans 15 amino acids. V gave up 2 bases and J gave up 3 bases; unmatched junction bases: 5. The germline CDR1 and CDR2 sequences are SGHRS and YFSETQ. This chain's CDR3 is CASSFQGQGHYGYTF. In DNA, the CDR3 is TGCGCCAGCAGCTTTCAGGGACAGGGCCACTATGGCTACACCTTC.

This chain uses TRBV4-3 with TRBJ2-2; a weak D match, TRBD1 (6 bases). CDR1 is LGHNA, CDR2 YSLEER, per germline. V was pared by 6 bases and J by 6 bases, with 17 bases between. This CDR3 is built from 15 residues. For the CDR3, the DNA is TGCGCCAGCAGTCTTGACGCAGGGGTTGCCGGGGAGCTGTTTTTT. Translated: CASSLDAGVAGELFF.